This T cell receptor (beta chain) appears in the sequencing data of a study of blood T cell repertoires in COVID-19. Study in general: Nucleic acid was either cDNA or gDNA, and it came from T cells, B-cell-depleted T cells, or PBMCs.

Sequencing used immunoSEQ multiplex PCR; TCRdb keeps in-frame clones, though not all of them. Among 300,000 to 350,000 clones listed, about nine tenths were seen once. CDR3 length: 15 residues. V was trimmed by 2 bases and J by 7 bases, leaving 15 bases between them. The germline V gene encodes CDR1 MNHEY and CDR2 SVGAGI. This TCR came from a man in his late teens or twenties with active or convalescent COVID-19. Specimen: peripheral blood. J is TRBJ2-1 and V is TRBV6-5; tentatively, D is TRBD1 (6 bases). The CDR3 spells CASSYGRGKKNEQFF. The CDR3 nucleotides are TGTGCCAGCAGTTACGGCAGGGGCAAAAAAAATGAGCAGTTCTTC.